The clone carrying this T cell receptor beta chain has only a few counts. The V end was cut by 7 bases, the J end by 0 bases, with 9 bases between. The CDR3 contains 14 residues. The germline V gene has CDR1 SEHNR and CDR2 FQNEAQ (reference sequence). These data come from a study of T cell repertoires in cytomegalovirus infection. MiXCR was run by TCRdb on the reads, yielding one entry per CDR3 protein. Of 85,000 to 130,000 distinct CDR3 sequences in the sample, more than 20% were seen once. This chain uses TRBV7-9 with TRBJ2-2, with D possibly matching TRBD1 (6 bases). Sequences were obtained from CD8+ T cells from PBMCs. The sequence derives from a human donor in good health (CMV status not recorded). Some clones in this sample may be carry-over from other donors' samples. The CDR3 spells CASTTGSNTGELFF. The CDR3 region has the DNA TGTGCCAGCACCACAGGGTCGAACACCGGGGAGCTGTTTTTT. Full variable domain (outside the CDR3, taken from reference TRBV7-9 and TRBJ2-2): DTGVSQNPRHKITKRGQNVTFRCDPISEHNRLYWYRQTLGQGPEFLTYFQNEAQLEKSRLLSDRFSAERPKGSFSTLEIQRTEQGDSAMYLCASTTGSNTGELFFGEGSRLTVL.